These 24 T cell receptor beta chains came from one sample sequenced in a study of shared clonotypes between healthy human individuals. Only in-frame clones appear in the TCRdb table, and some are missing; sequencing was by immunoSEQ multiplex PCR. Altogether some 470,000 clones are present, about 79% being singletons, with the ten largest covering approximately 12%. Material: PBMCs. These receptor sequences come from a woman in her thirties or forties in good health. Some clones in this sample may be carry-over from other donors' samples.

The rearrangement joins TRBV13 to TRBJ2-3; D is uncertain. Trimming removed 5 bases at V and 4 bases at J, with 16 bases between. This CDR3 has 15 amino acids. CDR1 and CDR2 (germline): PRHDT, FYEKMQ (reference sequence). The CDR3 nucleotides are TGTGCCAGCAGCCCGTCGCTGCATGGAGCAGATACGCAGTATTTT. This encodes CASSPSLHGADTQYF.

The chain couples TRBV7-8 to TRBJ2-7; the D is unclear. The germline V gene encodes CDR1 SGHVS and CDR2 FQNEAQ. The CDR3 sequence is 13 residues long. V lost 2 bases, J lost 3 bases, and 8 bases lay in between. The CDR3 bases are TGTGCCAGCAGCTTACAGACCCTCTACGAGCAGTACTTC. Translation: CASSLQTLYEQYF.

The chain has TRBV27 and TRBJ1-6; 7 bases align to TRBD1. Germline values: CDR1 MNHEY, CDR2 SMNVEV (reference sequence). V lost 8 bases and J lost 9; bases outside the gene matches: 10. This CDR3 is built from 14 residues. The CDR3 region has the DNA TGTGCCAGCCAAATACAGGGGAATAGTTCACCCCTCCACTTT. It specifies CASQIQGNSSPLHF.

As for this clone: A far bigger clonotype differs at one base, so this is likely a read error. The V gene is TRBV5-1, the J gene TRBJ2-5; D is possibly TRBD2 (6 bases). This CDR3 is built from 15 residues. Trimming removed 4 bases from V and 7 bases from J, with 20 bases in between. Germline V CDR1 and CDR2: SGHRS, YFSETQ. CDR3: CASSTSFGGGRTQYF. As DNA, the CDR3 is TGCGCCAGCAGCACCTCATTCGGGGGTGGAAGGACCCAGTACTTC.

The chain uses TRBV7-2 and TRBJ2-1, with D tentatively TRBD2 (6 bases). CDR3 size: 13 residues. Germline V CDR1 and CDR2: SGHTA, FQGNSA. V shed 8 bases and J shed 4 bases, with 12 bases lying between them. The CDR3: CASRGGAYNEQFF. Written as DNA, the CDR3 is TGTGCCAGCCGGGGCGGGGCGTACAATGAGCAGTTCTTC.

The chain combines TRBV23-1 with TRBJ2-2; no clear D. TRBV23-1 falls under the ORF class, with uncertain function. V gave up 2 bases and J gave up 13 bases, with 5 bases separating them. CDR3 length: 10 amino acids. The CDR3 nucleotides read TGCGCCAGCAGTCAAGGAGTGCTGTTTTTT. It encodes CASSQGVLFF.

The V call is TRBV11-2, the J call TRBJ2-5; D remains unclear. CDR1 SGHAT and CDR2 FQNNGV come from the germline V gene. The germline V and J ends were trimmed by 3 bases and 5 bases, with 4 bases remaining between them. The CDR3 spans 11 residues. The DNA of the CDR3 is TGTGCCAGCAGCTTTTGGGAGACCCAGTACTTC. Its translation is CASSFWETQYF.

V and J are TRBV28 and TRBJ2-2, with TRBD2 identical over 12 bases. CDR3 size: 16 residues. The germline gives CDR1 MDHEN, CDR2 SYDVKM. The V segment lost 6 bases and the J segment 7 bases; nucleotides outside the gene matches: 9. This CDR3 is CASRPGLAGLGGELFF. DNA of the CDR3: TGTGCCAGCAGGCCCGGACTAGCGGGATTAGGCGGGGAGCTGTTTTTT.

The gene calls are TRBV11-2 and TRBJ1-1; D is undetermined. Per the germline V gene, CDR1 is SGHAT and CDR2 is FQNNGV. This CDR3 is 13 amino acids long. Trimming pared 3 bases from V and 4 bases from J, leaving 9 bases between. CDR3 residues: CASSFESTTEAFF. CDR3 DNA sequence: TGTGCCAGCAGCTTCGAATCGACCACTGAAGCTTTCTTT.

The chain uses TRBV5-1 and TRBJ1-2; a weak D match, TRBD1 (5 bases). The V gene lost 4 bases and the J gene lost 3 bases, with 16 bases spanning the gap. The germline gives CDR1 SGHRS, CDR2 YFSETQ. This CDR3 has 15 residues. The CDR3 DNA is TGCGCCAGCAGCCCCGGGGGAGGGGACGACTATGGCTACACCTTC. Translated: CASSPGGGDDYGYTF.

The V call is TRBV27, the J call TRBJ2-1; 13 nucleotides agree with TRBD2. This CDR3 spans 15 amino acids. Losses at the gene ends were 7 bases for V and 6 bases for J; bases not matched to a gene: 6. Germline loops: CDR1 MNHEY, CDR2 SMNVEV (reference sequence). The CDR3 protein is CASTPGLAGSNEQFF. The CDR3 region has the DNA TGTGCCAGCACCCCGGGACTAGCGGGGAGCAATGAGCAGTTCTTC.

V is TRBV28 and J is TRBJ1-2; TRBD1 might be the D (6 bases). The CDR3 sequence is 16 residues long. CDR1 and CDR2 from the germline V gene are MDHEN and SYDVKM. The V and J ends lost 4 bases and 5 bases respectively, with 20 bases between them. The CDR3 DNA reads as TGTGCCAGCAGTTACGACAGGAACGGAAGGCTTTATGGCTACACCTTC. Translation gives CASSYDRNGRLYGYTF.

V gene TRBV11-2 combines with J gene TRBJ2-7, with a tentative D call TRBD2 (5 bases). V lost 1 base and J lost 1, with 17 bases in between. The CDR3 runs 17 residues. CDR1 is SGHAT and CDR2 is FQNNGV in the germline V gene. The CDR3 here is CASSLGTGGPNSYEQYF. CDR3 DNA sequence: TGTGCCAGCAGCTTAGGAACGGGCGGGCCGAATTCCTACGAGCAGTACTTC.

The V and J genes are TRBV4-1 and TRBJ2-5, with TRBD1 matching over 8 bases. Germline values: CDR1 MGHRA, CDR2 YSYEKL. V was pared by 0 bases and J by 4 bases, with 4 bases of the junction left unmatched. The CDR3 is made up of 15 amino acids. Here the CDR3 DNA reads TGCGCCAGCAGCCAAGATATGGACAGGGTAGAGACCCAGTACTTC. This codes for CASSQDMDRVETQYF.

This chain joins TRBV18 and TRBJ2-2, with 8 positions matching TRBD1. The CDR3 has 14 amino acids. Germline V CDR1 and CDR2: KGHSH, LQKENI. V trimming: 3 bases; J trimming: 7 bases; junction bases outside the gene matches: 4. The CDR3 nucleotides read TGTGCCAGCTCACCCATGACAGGGGACGGGGAGCTGTTTTTT. Residues: CASSPMTGDGELFF.

The chain employs TRBV18 and TRBJ1-5; D may be TRBD1 (5 bases). The CDR3 sequence is 13 residues long. The germline V gene encodes CDR1 KGHSH and CDR2 LQKENI. V lost 6 bases and J lost 5, with 11 bases in between. The CDR3 sequence is CASSPTDHQPQHF. The DNA of the CDR3 is TGTGCCAGCTCTCCGACAGACCATCAGCCCCAGCATTTT. The variable domain in full, with the rest retrieved from reference TRBV18 and TRBJ1-5, is NAGVMQNPRHLVRRRGQEARLRCSPMKGHSHVYWYRQLPEEGLKFMVYLQKENIIDESGMPKERFSAEFPKEGPSILRIQQVVRGDSAAYFCASSPTDHQPQHFGDGTRLSIL.

This clone was seen a single time. This probably arose from a read error, given a far larger clone one base away. The identical CDR3 is also encoded by other nucleotide sequences in the sample. The chain combines TRBV6-5 with TRBJ2-5; D is perhaps TRBD1 (6 bases). Germline CDR1 and CDR2: MNHEY and SVGAGI. The germline V and J ends were trimmed by 6 bases and 11 bases, with 16 bases remaining between them. The CDR3 contains 12 residues. This CDR3 reads CASRRTDYEQYF. The DNA of the CDR3 is TGTGCCAGCAGGAGGACAGATTACGAACAGTACTTC.

As concerns this clone: This sequence is one base from a far larger clone and is likely a read error. This CDR3 is missing its conserved last phenylalanine or tryptophan, likely due to a read error. The DNA for the CDR3 is TGTGCCAGCAGCCTTGTGGGGGGCTACGAGCAGTACCTC. Residues: CASSLVGGYEQYL. This sequence joins TRBV27 and TRBJ2-7, with D possibly matching TRBD2 (6 bases). The CDR3 runs to 13 residues. CDR1 and CDR2 (germline): MNHEY, SMNVEV (reference sequence). The ends were cut back, 6 bases at V and 3 bases at J, with 12 bases in the middle.

The chain has TRBV15 and TRBJ2-2, with D perhaps being TRBD1 or TRBD2 (5 bases each). Germline CDR1 LNHNV, CDR2 YYDKDF (reference sequence). The CDR3 contains 16 residues. The ends were cut back, 0 bases at V and 4 bases at J, with 12 bases in the middle. CDR3 amino acids: CATSRDLRAGTGELFF. DNA of the CDR3: TGTGCCACCAGCAGAGATCTCAGGGCGGGCACCGGGGAGCTGTTTTTT. The variable domain in full, with the rest retrieved from reference TRBV15 and TRBJ2-2, is DAMVIQNPRYQVTQFGKPVTLSCSQTLNHNVMYWYQQKSSQAPKLLFHYYDKDFNNEADTPDNFQSRRPNTSFCFLDIRSPGLGDTAMYLCATSRDLRAGTGELFFGEGSRLTVL.

This clone was seen more than once but under ten times. The chain carries TRBV15 and TRBJ1-4; D is unclear. The germline gives CDR1 LNHNV, CDR2 YYDKDF (reference sequence). The V end was cut by 6 bases, the J end by 8 bases, with 16 bases between. The CDR3 extends over 14 amino acids. This CDR3 reads CATRPSGLREKLFF. The CDR3 DNA follows: TGTGCCACCAGGCCTTCAGGATTGAGGGAAAAACTGTTTTTT.

This chain connects TRBV6-1 to TRBJ2-6, with D tentatively TRBD2 (5 bases). The CDR3 sequence is 14 residues long. V lost 6 bases to trimming and J lost 0 bases, with 6 bases between them. Germline V gene sequence: CDR1 MNHNS, CDR2 SASEGT. This chain's CDR3 is CASSRDSGANVLTF. The CDR3 DNA reads as TGTGCCAGCAGCCGGGACTCTGGGGCCAACGTCCTGACTTTC.

V gene TRBV7-3 combines with J gene TRBJ2-5, with D perhaps matching TRBD1 or TRBD2 (5 bases each). V dropped 4 bases and J dropped 5 bases, with 23 bases sitting between them. Germline-derived CDR1 and CDR2 are SGHTA and FQGTGA. The CDR3 totals 17 residues. The CDR3 DNA reads as TGTGCCAGCAGCTCACCCCCCGATGAAGGGACGGGGGAGACCCAGTACTTC. This gives the protein CASSSPPDEGTGETQYF. The full variable domain, with the rest looked up from reference TRBV7-3 and TRBJ2-5, is GAGVSQTPSNKVTEKGKYVELRCDPISGHTALYWYRQSLGQGPEFLIYFQGTGAADDSGLPNDRFFAVRPEGSVSTLKIQRTERGDSAVYLCASSSPPDEGTGETQYFGPGTRLLVL.

J is TRBJ1-3 and V is TRBV9; 11 bases match TRBD1. Germline V gives CDR1 SGDLS, CDR2 YYNGEE. The length of the CDR3 is 16 residues. Losses at the gene ends were 2 bases for V and 3 bases for J; bases not matched to a gene: 4. CDR3 bases: TGTGCCAGCAGCGTCAGGGGGACAGGGGGTGGAAACACCATATATTTT. Its protein is CASSVRGTGGGNTIYF.

The chain carries TRBV6-5 and TRBJ2-5, with 8 positions matching TRBD2. J lost 5 bases, V lost 5 bases, and 7 bases had no gene match. This CDR3 has 14 amino acids. CDR1 is MNHEY, CDR2 SVGAGI, per germline. The CDR3 sequence: CASSPRGGRETQYF. For the CDR3, the DNA is TGTGCCAGCAGTCCACGGGGGGGCCGGGAGACCCAGTACTTC.